Below, one T cell receptor beta chain is given with its context. Its recognized antigen is unknown. Nothing much larger sits one base from this clone, and base qualities are not available. The library was generated by 5' RACE. Data came from an Illumina HiSeq 2000. Template switching added a universal primer binding site, and the final cDNA carried a unique molecular identifier that allowed TCR cDNA molecules to be counted accurately. Specific primers in the conserved constant-segment region were used to synthesize first-strand cDNA for TCR alpha and beta chains. To control for contamination, every cDNA library was double barcoded, receiving both a SMART-Mk sample barcode and Illumina barcodes. Two successive PCR steps introduced TruSeq adapter sequences along with Illumina sample barcodes. Sequencing of the TCR alpha and beta cDNA libraries was done on the Illumina HiSeq platform using custom primers. The authors processed their data as follows. Unique molecular identifiers were extracted from raw reads with MiGEC, and CDR3 positions were determined with MiXCR. For each individual, recombination models were inferred using an EM algorithm with the repgenHMM and IGoR tools. The tcR package in R was used for shared clonotype analysis, with sharing normalized by the product of cloneset sizes. To study raw recombination without the effects of thymic and clonal selection, out-of-frame nonproductive sequences were analyzed. Using fastp trimming at Q25 and MiXCR clonotype assembly, TCRdb reanalyzed the public sequencing data and kept in-frame beta chains. Entries are consolidated by CDR3 protein sequence, retaining the most common genes and DNA. TCRdb, rather than the study authors, made the V and J calls. For this sample the table gives approximately 240,000 distinct CDR3 sequences, of which roughly an eighth were detected only once. The ten top clones hold 7% to 9% of the sample.

This sample is drawn from a study of identical twins (dated by TCRdb to about 2016). Context from the whole study: TCR alpha and beta repertoires from monozygotic twins, unrelated adults of various ages and cord blood were deep-sequenced to test whether fetal clonotypes persist. To rule out contamination, replicate twin experiments were performed at different times with different library preparation protocols. Findings and caveats that apply to the study as a whole: Abundant cord blood beta clonotypes had fewer insertions, young adult naive repertoires showed a similar but weaker trend, and memory repertoires showed no such trend. Because the same donors could not be followed over many years, the conclusions depended on cross-sectional statistical analysis. Invariant T cells such as MAIT and iNKT could partly confound zero-insertion analyses, though diverse VJ usage argued against this for most clonotypes. Compared with coincidental sharing between unrelated individuals, an excess of low generation-probability sequences was observed among out-of-frame TCR alpha sequences shared between twins. A weaker excess of twin sharing was found in beta out-of-frame sequences because the signal-to-noise ratio was lowered by fewer shared sequences. In monozygotic twins, recombination models systematically underestimated out-of-frame TCR alpha sharing, but the models matched the sharing seen between unrelated individuals.

All donors were healthy Caucasians. Miltenyi CD45RO+ enrichment and human naive T-cell isolation kits were used to isolate memory (CD45RO+) and naive T cells from PBMC. For CDR1 and CDR2, the germline V gene lists MGHRA and YSYEKL. V is cut back by 3 bases and J by 5 bases, with 7 bases in the junction unmatched. There are 15 amino acids in the CDR3, from cysteine to phenylalanine inclusive. Only the CDR3 DNA is retained, 45 bases long and in frame from the first base. The receptor comes from a woman between 18 and 29 years old in good health. The sequence links TRBV4-1 to TRBJ2-1; the central 7 bases match TRBD2. The source material was memory (CD45RO+) T cells sorted from blood. Explained via the paper, the cell subset or site label denotes: CD45RO+ enriched T cells. The CDR3 region: CASSQSGTGNNEQFF. The nucleotide sequence reads as follows: TGCGCCAGCAGCCAGAGCGGGACCGGAAACAATGAGCAGTTCTTC.